This paragraph reports one T cell receptor (beta chain). What it binds is not known. The data stem from a study of T cell responses to AZD1222 COVID-19 vaccine. Study at large: Second-dose intervals near 4 or 12 weeks were combined.

The protocol was immunoSEQ multiplex PCR, while the TCRdb copy is restricted to in-frame clones and leaves out a portion. The table lists 100,000 to 150,000 clones, roughly 85% of them singletons. General study findings and limits: Clonal diversity was possibly underestimated; the donors were predominantly white British and more often female.

Germline CDR1 SGDLS, CDR2 YYNGEE. Deletions cut 5 bases from V and 2 bases from J, with 14 bases between. The CDR3 has 14 amino acids. The TCR comes from an adult in good health. The chain links TRBV9 to TRBJ2-7, with a possible D match to TRBD1 (5 bases). The sequences come from peripheral blood, collected on day 0 of AZD1222 vaccination. The CDR3 DNA reads as TGTGCCAGCAGTCTGTCAGGGCTTCCCTACGAGCAGTACTTC. It yields the protein CASSLSGLPYEQYF.